Presented here are 3 T cell receptor beta chains from one specimen sequenced in a study of response to subunit inactivated influenza vaccine. Using its own MiXCR run on the RT-PCR reads, TCRdb lists one record per CDR3 protein. This table holds approximately 530,000 distinct CDR3 sequences, 10% to 15% found once. Sample: PBMCs from blood, taken roughly 48 days after vaccination. The receptors come from a man between 50 and 59 years old who received an inactivated influenza vaccine.

J is TRBJ2-7 and V is TRBV29-1, with a weak D call TRBD2 (5 bases). Germline V gives CDR1 SQVTM, CDR2 ANQGSEA. V was trimmed by 3 bases and J by 7 bases, leaving 13 bases between them. CDR3 length equals 12 residues. The CDR3 loop reads CSVDGSTGEQYF. The CDR3, as DNA: TGCAGCGTTGACGGTAGCACGGGAGAGCAGTACTTC.

The rearrangement joins TRBV7-8 to TRBJ2-2, with TRBD2 matching over 11 bases. CDR1 is SGHVS, CDR2 FQNEAQ, per germline. This CDR3 has 14 residues. The junction had 6 bases not matched to a gene; V was cut back by 10 bases and J by 5 bases. CDR3 sequence (DNA): TGTGCCACCAGACTAGCGGGAAATACCGGGGAGCTGTTTTTT. Residues: CATRLAGNTGELFF.

The V call is TRBV6-2 or TRBV6-3, the J call TRBJ1-2; D gene ambiguous. This CDR3 region has 13 residues. The V and J ends lost 2 bases and 3 bases respectively, with 7 bases between them. Germline CDR1 reads MNHEY; CDR2 reads SVGEGT. For the CDR3, the DNA is TGTGCCAGCAGTTACGACGGCTACTATGGCTACACCTTC. This codes for CASSYDGYYGYTF.